This T cell receptor (beta chain) was captured by sequencing in a study of T cell clones after liver transplantation. Study context: Immunosuppression withdrawal was tried within 2 years after liver transplantation in this trial. Three of the eight recipients were HCV-positive; the rest had non-autoimmune, non-viral transplant indications.

The table came from immunoSEQ multiplex PCR; TCRdb's copy has only in-frame clones and leaves some out. The sample shows some 80,000 clones, 84% of them seen only once. The sample holds one count of this clone. No antigen is known for it. Per the germline V gene, CDR1 is SEHNR and CDR2 is FQNEAQ (reference sequence). This CDR3 is built from 16 residues. Between the trimmed V and J ends, which lost 5 bases and 0 bases, there was a span of 14 bases. Regarding the study as a whole: In most of the 8 subjects, circulating graft-donor-reactive CD4 TCRbeta sequences fell significantly after transplant. These preliminary findings come from unstandardized post-transplant sampling times.

V and J are TRBV7-9 and TRBJ1-3; D is uncertain. Specimen: CD4+ T cells from blood, collected less than 50 months after liver transplant. The receptor was derived from a human patient who received a liver transplant. Certain T cells may be donor cells from the graft. CDR3 nucleotide sequence: TGTGCCAGCAGCCCACGAACGAGTGTCTCTGGAAACACCATATATTTT. Amino acids: CASSPRTSVSGNTIYF.